This TCR beta chain is from a study of T-cell memory formation after mild COVID-19. V was shortened by 7 bases and J by 0 bases, with 19 bases between the two germline ends. The CDR3 length is 16 residues. Germline V lookup: CDR1 SNHLY, CDR2 FYNNEI. This clonotype has a count of ten or more. TCRdb fed the 5' RACE reads into MiXCR, producing one record per CDR3 protein. The sample contains roughly 480,000 distinct CDR3 sequences, about 23% of which appear only once. The sequence derives from an adult woman who had mild COVID-19 (a few samples of this study predate the infection). Cell type and time point are not known. Sequencing input: PBMCs or a T cell subset sorted from them (not recorded which). This chain joins TRBV2 and TRBJ2-7; weak D call: TRBD1 (5 bases). CDR3 protein: CASTPRTSPSSYEQYF. The CDR3 DNA reads TGTGCCAGCACCCCCCGGACATCCCCGAGCTCCTACGAGCAGTACTTC. Complete variable domain (other parts from reference TRBV2 and TRBJ2-7): EPEVTQTPSHQVTQMGQEVILRCVPISNHLYFYWYRQILGQKVEFLVSFYNNEISEKSEIFDDQFSVERPDGSNFTLKIRSTKLEDSAMYFCASTPRTSPSSYEQYFGPGTRLTVT.